Below are 24 T cell receptor beta chains sequenced from a single sample in a study of blood T cell repertoires in COVID-19. The assay was immunoSEQ multiplex PCR, and TCRdb's table has in-frame clones only and misses some. The data show approximately 300,000 clones, around 90% seen once. The material sequenced was PBMCs or T cells enriched from blood (not recorded which). These receptors all stem from a woman younger than 45 who had recovered from COVID-19.

The chain combines TRBV5-1 with TRBJ2-1, with TRBD1 as a possible D gene (6 bases). V dropped 0 bases and J dropped 10 bases, with 14 bases sitting between them. CDR1 SGHRS and CDR2 YFSETQ come from the germline V gene. The length of the CDR3 is 14 residues. The CDR3 DNA reads as TGCGCCAGCAGCTTGGGGCAGGGGCTGGGGGAGCAGTTCTTC. Encoded protein: CASSLGQGLGEQFF.

This clone was seen only once. The rearrangement joins TRBV6-5 to TRBJ2-2; D uncertain. The germline V gene has CDR1 MNHEY and CDR2 SVGAGI. The CDR3 sequence is 12 residues long. V was pared by 3 bases and J by 6 bases, with 5 bases between. The CDR3 nucleotides are TGTGCCAGCAGTTATAATCCCGGGGAGCTGTTTTTT. Translating it yields CASSYNPGELFF.

The chain has TRBV28 and TRBJ1-4, with 8 bases identical to TRBD1. Germline trimming cut 4 bases from V and 7 bases from J; bases unmatched to any gene: 5. The CDR3 contains 14 residues. Germline loops: CDR1 MDHEN, CDR2 SYDVKM. The CDR3 region is CASSSTGEGEKLFF. CDR3 sequence (DNA): TGTGCCAGCAGTTCGACAGGGGAGGGTGAAAAACTGTTTTTT. Supplemented by reference TRBV28 and TRBJ1-4, the full variable domain reads DVKVTQSSRYLVKRTGEKVFLECVQDMDHENMFWYRQDPGLGLRLIYFSYDVKMKEKGDIPEGYSVSREKKERFSLILESASTNQTSMYLCASSSTGEGEKLFFGSGTQLSVL.

The CDR3 nucleotides are TGTGCCAGCAGCGCCTATCAGGGGGCTGGAAACACCATATATTTT. Its translation is CASSAYQGAGNTIYF. The V gene is TRBV9, the J gene TRBJ1-3; TRBD1 matches at 7 bases. The ends lost 3 bases at V and 2 bases at J; junction bases unmatched: 5. Germline values: CDR1 SGDLS, CDR2 YYNGEE. The CDR3 spans 15 residues.

The chain joins TRBV5-1 to TRBJ2-6, with a weak D call TRBD1 (6 bases). The V and J ends lost 0 bases and 1 base respectively, with 11 bases between them. The CDR3 has 17 amino acids. From germline, CDR1 is SGHRS and CDR2 YFSETQ. The chain's CDR3 is CASSLGRTASGANVLTF. For the CDR3, the DNA is TGCGCCAGCAGCTTGGGGCGGACAGCTTCTGGGGCCAACGTCCTGACTTTC.

This sequence joins TRBV15 and TRBJ1-4; no reliable D call. The CDR3 extends over 15 amino acids. V was cut by 5 bases and J by 1 base, with 11 bases left in between. The germline V gene has CDR1 LNHNV and CDR2 YYDKDF (reference sequence). The CDR3 DNA reads TGTGCCACCAGCCCCTCGCGGGGAACTAATGAAAAACTGTTTTTT. Its translation: CATSPSRGTNEKLFF.

The J gene is TRBJ1-2, the V gene TRBV3-1 (or the pseudogene TRBV3-2); 7 nucleotides match TRBD1. CDR3 length: 14 residues. V lost 5 bases and J lost 4; bases outside the gene matches: 7. Germline CDR1 is LGHDT and CDR2 is YNNKEL (reference sequence). The CDR3 region has the DNA TGTGCCAGCAGCTGGCAGGGGGATCGCTATGGCTACACCTTC. Encoded protein: CASSWQGDRYGYTF.

A single count supports this clone. The rearrangement joins TRBV7-3 to TRBJ2-1, with 10 bases lining up with TRBD1. The CDR3 has 15 amino acids. Germline V CDR1 and CDR2: SGHTA, FQGTGA. V lost 3 bases and J lost 9; bases outside the gene matches: 8. This chain's CDR3 is CASSFLGQGRGEQFF. CDR3 bases: TGTGCCAGCAGCTTCCTGGGACAGGGGAGGGGTGAGCAGTTCTTC.

J is TRBJ2-1 and V is TRBV5-1, with 9 bases lining up with TRBD1. The CDR3 covers 16 residues. V dropped 4 bases and J dropped 0; count of bases not matched to a gene: 5. Germline V gene data show CDR1 as SGHRS and CDR2 as YFSETQ. CDR3: CASSRQGVSSYNEQFF. CDR3 nucleotide sequence: TGCGCCAGCAGCCGACAGGGGGTTAGCTCCTACAATGAGCAGTTCTTC.

This chain links TRBV13 with TRBJ1-3, with D perhaps TRBD1 (6 bases). Germline-derived CDR1 and CDR2 are PRHDT and FYEKMQ (reference sequence). With 4 bases removed from V and 4 bases from J, the gap between germline ends came to 17 bases. The length of the CDR3 is 16 residues. The CDR3 is CASSSIRGGGGNTIYF. CDR3 nucleotide sequence: TGTGCCAGCAGCTCTATCCGGGGCGGGGGCGGAAACACCATATATTTT.

The V gene is TRBV18, the J gene TRBJ1-5, with D possibly matching TRBD1 (5 bases). Germline CDR1 reads KGHSH; CDR2 reads LQKENI. This CDR3 comprises 15 residues. The V end was cut by 2 bases, the J end by 0 bases, with 8 bases between. CDR3 DNA sequence: TGTGCCAGCTCACCATCGGGGGATAGCAATCAGCCCCAGCATTTT. Its translation: CASSPSGDSNQPQHF.

The DNA for the CDR3 is TGTGCCAGCAGTGGCGGGACAGGGTCGAGCGAGCAGTACTTC. It translates to CASSGGTGSSEQYF. The V gene is TRBV25-1, the J gene TRBJ2-7; 9 nucleotides line up with TRBD1. The V segment lost 4 bases and the J segment 6 bases; nucleotides outside the gene matches: 7. CDR3 length: 14 amino acids. Germline assignment: CDR1 MGHDK and CDR2 SYGVNS.

The genes are TRBV3-1 (or the pseudogene TRBV3-2) and TRBJ2-5, with a possible D match to TRBD2 (5 bases). The CDR3 contains 14 residues. Trimming removed 1 base at V and 2 bases at J, with 8 bases between. Germline V gives CDR1 LGHDT, CDR2 YNNKEL (reference sequence). DNA for the CDR3: TGTGCCAGCAGCCAAGTAGGCGGGCAAGAGACCCAGTACTTC. This sequence encodes CASSQVGGQETQYF.

The rearrangement links TRBV10-3 to TRBJ2-2; 10 nucleotides line up with TRBD1. The germline CDR1 and CDR2 sequences are ENHRY and SYGVKD. The CDR3 sequence is 18 residues long. Trimming removed 10 bases from V and 7 bases from J; junction bases left unmatched: 21. The CDR3 coding sequence is TGTGCCACCAAAGCGAGATCCGGGACAGGGGATGTAGGCGGGGAGCTGTTTTTT. It translates to CATKARSGTGDVGGELFF.

The chain uses TRBV12-3 or TRBV12-4 and TRBJ1-1, with D unresolved. V was shortened by 3 bases and J by 4 bases, with 9 bases between the two germline ends. This CDR3 region has 13 residues. CDR3 region: CASSFTSATEAFF. For the CDR3, the DNA is TGTGCCAGCAGTTTTACTAGTGCCACTGAAGCTTTCTTT.

The V gene is TRBV7-2, the J gene TRBJ1-5, with 11 bases identical to TRBD1. The CDR3 has 14 amino acids. Per the germline V gene, CDR1 is SGHTA and CDR2 is FQGNSA. J was trimmed by 8 bases and V by 3 bases; bases with no gene match: 3. The DNA for the CDR3 is TGTGCCAGCAGCTTCCGGGACAGGGGGAAGCCCCAGCATTTT. As protein: CASSFRDRGKPQHF.

The J gene is TRBJ1-1, the V gene TRBV27; D is unresolved. This CDR3 region has 14 residues. V shed 3 bases and J shed 7 bases, with 15 bases lying between them. The germline V gene has CDR1 MNHEY and CDR2 SMNVEV (reference sequence). The CDR3 loop reads CASSFEASRSEAFF. CDR3 coding DNA: TGTGCCAGCAGTTTTGAGGCCTCTAGGAGTGAAGCTTTCTTT.

The CDR3 DNA sequence: TGTGCCAGCAGTCCCCGGACTCTGCTAAGCTACGAGCAGTACTTC. Translation gives CASSPRTLLSYEQYF. The chain recombines TRBV6-5 with TRBJ2-7; D perhaps matches TRBD2 (5 bases). CDR1 MNHEY and CDR2 SVGAGI come from the germline V gene. V lost 5 bases and J lost 3, with 17 bases in between. The CDR3 length is 15 residues.

J is TRBJ2-3 and V is TRBV7-9, with a tentative D call TRBD1 (5 bases). Germline lookup yields CDR1 SEHNR and CDR2 FQNEAQ (reference sequence). The CDR3 has 14 amino acids. The germline V and J ends were trimmed by 5 bases and 4 bases, with 13 bases remaining between them. In nucleotides, the CDR3 is TGTGCCAGCAGCACAAGCAGGGCAGCAGATACGCAGTATTTT. Its protein is CASSTSRAADTQYF. Together with reference TRBV7-9 and TRBJ2-3, the CDR3 gives the full variable domain: DTGVSQNPRHKITKRGQNVTFRCDPISEHNRLYWYRQTLGQGPEFLTYFQNEAQLEKSRLLSDRFSAERPKGSFSTLEIQRTEQGDSAMYLCASSTSRAADTQYFGPGTRLTVL.

The chain employs TRBV24-1 and TRBJ2-3, with TRBD1 identical over 8 bases. The CDR3 runs 14 residues. V gave up 4 bases and J gave up 5 bases; unmatched junction bases: 4. CDR1 KGHDR and CDR2 SFDVKD come from the germline V gene. CDR3 loop: CATSDPTGEDTQYF. As DNA, the CDR3 is TGTGCCACCAGTGACCCGACAGGGGAAGATACGCAGTATTTT.

The chain recombines TRBV12-5 with TRBJ1-1, with TRBD1 identical over 7 bases. J gave up 2 bases and V 7 bases, and 10 bases lay outside the gene matches. Germline CDR1 reads LGHNT; CDR2 reads FRNRAP. This CDR3 is 15 amino acids long. CDR3 loop: CASAFGGTANTEAFF. CDR3 nucleotides: TGTGCTAGTGCCTTTGGGGGGACAGCTAACACTGAAGCTTTCTTT.

This chain links TRBV11-3 with TRBJ2-1; TRBD1 agrees at 7 bases. The V gene end was trimmed by 4 bases and the J gene end by 5 bases; junction bases not matched to a gene: 11. This CDR3 spans 16 amino acids. Germline lookup yields CDR1 SGHNT and CDR2 YENEEA. In DNA form, the CDR3 reads TGTGCCAGCAGCTCGTATTCCGGGACAGAGGACAATGAGCAGTTCTTC. This translates into CASSSYSGTEDNEQFF.

The genes are TRBV28 and TRBJ2-2; D is unresolved. This CDR3 comprises 15 residues. With 3 bases removed from V and 2 bases from J, the gap between germline ends came to 10 bases. The V gene's germline CDR1 is MDHEN and CDR2 SYDVKM. The DNA for the CDR3 is TGTGCCAGCAGTTTTGGGCACCTCAACACCGGGGAGCTGTTTTTT. Its translation is CASSFGHLNTGELFF.

The chain employs TRBV3-1 (or the pseudogene TRBV3-2) and TRBJ2-2, with 8 bases fitting TRBD2. This CDR3 is built from 17 residues. The V gene's germline CDR1 is LGHDT and CDR2 YNNKEL (reference sequence). J gave up 4 bases and V 0 bases, and 7 bases lay outside the gene matches. CDR3 bases: TGTGCCAGCAGCCAAGAGTGGCGGGAGGATGGCACCGGGGAGCTGTTTTTT. Translating gives CASSQEWREDGTGELFF.